This entry lists 30 T cell receptor beta chains sequenced from one sample in a study of identical twins. Each CDR3 protein gets one entry after TCRdb re-called the 5' RACE reads with MiXCR. Of about 550,000 distinct CDR3 sequences in the sample, about 22% were seen once. Separately, the same data were catalogued under a study of yellow fever vaccine responses in identical twins.

The material sequenced was CD4+ T cells sorted from blood. These receptors were obtained from a woman between 18 and 29 years old in good health.

This clonotype has just a few counts. V usage is TRBV5-1 and J usage is TRBJ2-1; the D is unclear. Trimming cost V 0 bases and J 4 bases, with 8 bases left between them. The CDR3 contains 14 residues. Germline V lookup: CDR1 SGHRS, CDR2 YFSETQ. CDR3 residues: CASSLEAIYNEQFF. The CDR3 nucleotides read TGCGCCAGCAGCTTGGAGGCGATTTACAATGAGCAGTTCTTC.

The V gene is TRBV28, the J gene TRBJ2-7; 8 bases match TRBD2. The CDR3 contains 17 residues. V lost 4 bases and J lost 3; bases outside the gene matches: 14. CDR1 is MDHEN, CDR2 SYDVKM, per germline. For the CDR3, the DNA is TGTGCCAGCAGTTCACTCGTGGGTAGCGGGATGGGCTACGAGCAGTACTTC. The encoded protein is CASSSLVGSGMGYEQYF.

This clonotype has only a few counts. V is TRBV12-3 or TRBV12-4 and J is TRBJ1-1; D is unclear. The CDR3 totals 13 residues. V was trimmed by 5 bases and J by 4 bases, leaving 11 bases between them. The CDR3 nucleotides are TGTGCCAGCAGTCCCGACTGGGGCACTGAAGCTTTCTTT. Translated, it gives CASSPDWGTEAFF.

The chain links TRBV5-1 to TRBJ2-5, with D uncertain. The length of the CDR3 is 14 residues. Trimming left V 4 bases short and J 1 base short, with 11 bases between. The germline gives CDR1 SGHRS, CDR2 YFSETQ. The CDR3, as DNA: TGCGCCAGCAGCACCGTGGTGGGCCAAGAGACCCAGTACTTC. It yields the protein CASSTVVGQETQYF.

The chain carries TRBV29-1 and TRBJ2-5, with no clear D. Looked up from germline, CDR1 is SQVTM and CDR2 is ANQGSEA. Trimming cost V 7 bases and J 5 bases, with 11 bases left between them. This CDR3 has 11 residues. CDR3 protein: CSAYGWETQYF. DNA of the CDR3: TGCAGCGCGTATGGGTGGGAGACCCAGTACTTC.

The V and J genes are TRBV10-3 and TRBJ2-1; 7 positions agree with TRBD2. Germline trimming cut 10 bases from V and 3 bases from J; bases unmatched to any gene: 18. The CDR3 contains 17 residues. Germline assignment: CDR1 ENHRY and CDR2 SYGVKD. The chain's CDR3 is CATSRRGKKGGYNEQFF. In nucleotides, the CDR3 is TGTGCCACCTCAAGGCGGGGGAAGAAAGGCGGCTACAATGAGCAGTTCTTC.

This clonotype has just a few counts. The gene calls are TRBV12-3 or TRBV12-4 and TRBJ2-7; no firm D call. The CDR3 is 11 residues long. Trimming pared 6 bases from V and 0 bases from J, leaving 3 bases between. The CDR3 DNA sequence: TGTGCCAGCAGAAACTCCTACGAGCAGTACTTC. Encoded protein: CASRNSYEQYF.

The chain carries TRBV12-3 or TRBV12-4 and TRBJ2-7; D possibly corresponds to TRBD1 (6 bases). This CDR3 comprises 16 residues. The V end lost 8 bases, the J end lost 1 base, and 21 bases lay between the germline ends. In nucleotides, the CDR3 is TGTGCCAGCCGGAAAGGGGGTGAGCGGAGATCCTACGAGCAGTACTTC. Translated, it gives CASRKGGERRSYEQYF.

This clonotype was detected a few times. J is TRBJ1-1 and V is TRBV5-5, with no clear D. CDR1 and CDR2 (germline): SGHKS, YYEKEE (reference sequence). CDR3 size: 14 residues. V dropped 0 bases and J dropped 1 base, with 7 bases sitting between them. CDR3 protein: CASSLAMGNTEAFF. CDR3 in DNA: TGTGCCAGCAGCTTGGCGATGGGGAACACTGAAGCTTTCTTT. Looking up the rest from reference TRBV5-5 and TRBJ1-1 gives the full variable domain: DAGVTQSPTHLIKTRGQQVTLRCSPISGHKSVSWYQQVLGQGPQFIFQYYEKEERGRGNFPDRFSARQFPNYSSELNVNALLLGDSALYLCASSLAMGNTEAFFGQGTRLTVV.

This clonotype came up a few times. This chain links TRBV7-8 with TRBJ2-3, with 9 bases identical to TRBD2. V shed 4 bases, J shed 14 bases, and the junction held 16 bases outside the gene matches. The CDR3 loop spans 15 amino acids. From germline, CDR1 is SGHVS and CDR2 FQNEAQ. This CDR3 is CASSSPGLAPPKSYF. The CDR3 DNA follows: TGTGCCAGCAGCTCCCCGGGACTAGCTCCCCCAAAGTCGTATTTT.

The gene calls are TRBV10-3 and TRBJ2-1, with 13 bases matching TRBD2. The CDR3 has 15 amino acids. Germline V gene sequence: CDR1 ENHRY, CDR2 SYGVKD. The V and J ends lost 9 bases and 3 bases, in that order; junction bases with no gene match: 5. The CDR3 nucleotides are TGTGCCATTACCCGGACTAGCGGGAGCTACAATGAGCAGTTCTTC. As protein: CAITRTSGSYNEQFF.

This clonotype turned up a few times. The chain is built from TRBV24-1 and TRBJ2-2; D ambiguous. Trimming left V 4 bases short and J 5 bases short, with 22 bases between. Germline loops: CDR1 KGHDR, CDR2 SFDVKD. The CDR3 runs 18 residues. Written as DNA, the CDR3 is TGTGCCACCAGTGAGGCAACCAAGGGCCTATGGCGTACCGGGGAGCTGTTTTTT. Encoded protein: CATSEATKGLWRTGELFF.

This clonotype was detected only a few times. The chain employs TRBV10-3 and TRBJ2-1, with D possibly TRBD2 on 7 matching bases. There are 16 residues in the CDR3. CDR1 is ENHRY, CDR2 SYGVKD, per germline. V was clipped by 3 bases and J by 2 bases, with 14 bases between them. Here the CDR3 DNA reads TGTGCCATCAGTGAACATCAGCGGGACACCTACAATGAGCAGTTCTTC. Translating it yields CAISEHQRDTYNEQFF.

This clonotype has only a few counts. The chain joins TRBV6-5 to TRBJ2-7; maybe TRBD1 (5 bases). Germline lookup yields CDR1 MNHEY and CDR2 SVGAGI. The ends were cut back, 11 bases at V and 0 bases at J, with 8 bases in the middle. The CDR3 spans 11 residues. The CDR3 spells CAAGNSYEQYF. CDR3 bases: TGTGCCGCAGGGAACTCCTACGAGCAGTACTTC.

This clonotype turned up a few times. The J gene is TRBJ2-1, the V gene TRBV11-2, with D possibly matching TRBD2 (7 bases). Deletions cut 3 bases from V and 7 bases from J, with 16 bases between. The V gene's germline CDR1 is SGHAT and CDR2 FQNNGV. The CDR3 loop spans 15 amino acids. The CDR3 loop reads CASSFGRGGGNEQFF. DNA for the CDR3: TGTGCCAGCAGCTTCGGGCGGGGAGGGGGTAATGAGCAGTTCTTC.

This clonotype was observed a handful of times. The genes are TRBV19 and TRBJ2-1; TRBD1 or TRBD2 may be the D gene (5 bases each). Trimming took off 0 bases at V and 0 bases at J, with 9 bases between the two ends. Germline V gene data show CDR1 as LNHDA and CDR2 as SQIVND (reference sequence). The CDR3 consists of 16 residues. The CDR3 sequence: CASSIEAGSSYNEQFF. The CDR3 bases are TGTGCCAGTAGTATAGAGGCAGGGAGCTCCTACAATGAGCAGTTCTTC.

This chain links TRBV10-3 with TRBJ2-6; D uncertain. Germline assignment: CDR1 ENHRY and CDR2 SYGVKD. CDR3 size: 16 residues. Trimming cost V 10 bases and J 1 base, with 17 bases left between them. The DNA for the CDR3 is TGTGCCACCCGCAACAGTCCCGATTCTGGGGCCAACGTCCTGACTTTC. Encoded protein: CATRNSPDSGANVLTF.

This chain links TRBV5-1 with TRBJ2-3; perhaps TRBD1 as D (6 bases). V dropped 0 bases and J dropped 4 bases, with 15 bases sitting between them. This CDR3 comprises 16 residues. Per the germline V gene, CDR1 is SGHRS and CDR2 is YFSETQ. The CDR3 coding sequence is TGCGCCAGCAGCTTGGAGGGTGGGGGCCTCGCAGATACGCAGTATTTT. Translation: CASSLEGGGLADTQYF.

On this clonotype: Since a much larger clone is just one base distant, this may be a read error. V usage is TRBV12-3 or TRBV12-4 and J usage is TRBJ2-7, with 15 bases identical to TRBD2. The CDR3 is 15 residues long. Unmatched junction bases numbered 2, after V lost 4 bases and J lost 4 bases. The CDR3 spells CASSSGTSGRYEQYF. CDR3 in DNA: TGTGCCAGCAGTTCAGGGACTAGCGGGAGGTACGAGCAGTACTTC.

This clonotype occurred a few times. The chain recombines TRBV12-3 or TRBV12-4 with TRBJ2-7; the D gene is possibly TRBD2 (5 bases). The CDR3 totals 15 residues. Trimming removed 2 bases at V and 5 bases at J, with 16 bases between. CDR3 nucleotide sequence: TGTGCCAGCAGTTTAACGGGGATTTTTAAGGACGAGCAGTACTTC. Translating it yields CASSLTGIFKDEQYF.

The chain employs TRBV5-5 and TRBJ1-5, with no clear D. With 4 bases removed from V and 1 base from J, the gap between germline ends came to 12 bases. The CDR3 runs to 15 residues. Germline V gene lookup returns CDR1 SGHKS and CDR2 YYEKEE (reference sequence). CDR3 sequence (DNA): TGTGCCAGCAGCCCAACTTGGCTGAGCAATCAGCCCCAGCATTTT. Translation gives CASSPTWLSNQPQHF.

The CDR3 sequence: CASSRDLGEPQHF. The CDR3 bases are TGCGCCAGCAGCAGAGACCTGGGGGAGCCCCAGCATTTT. V usage is TRBV5-1 and J usage is TRBJ1-5, with a tentative D call TRBD1 (5 bases). CDR1 and CDR2 (germline): SGHRS, YFSETQ. This CDR3 contains 13 residues. Trimming removed 4 bases from V and 8 bases from J, with 13 bases in between. The full variable domain, its missing parts supplied by reference TRBV5-1 and TRBJ1-5, is KAGVTQTPRYLIKTRGQQVTLSCSPISGHRSVSWYQQTPGQGLQFLFEYFSETQRNKGNFPGRFSGRQFSNSRSEMNVSTLELGDSALYLCASSRDLGEPQHFGDGTRLSIL.

This clonotype was counted between two and nine times. This chain connects TRBV5-1 to TRBJ1-2, with 9 bases matching TRBD1. This CDR3 spans 13 amino acids. Unmatched junction bases numbered 8, after V lost 7 bases and J lost 7 bases. CDR1 is SGHRS and CDR2 is YFSETQ in the germline V gene. The CDR3 loop reads CASGNRGLSGYTF. CDR3 in DNA: TGCGCCAGCGGTAACAGGGGGCTAAGTGGCTACACCTTC.

In its sample, this clonotype was seen a few times. The genes are TRBV7-9 and TRBJ1-1; D possibly corresponds to TRBD1 (5 bases). Per the germline V gene, CDR1 is SEHNR and CDR2 is FQNEAQ (reference sequence). Between the trimmed V and J ends, which lost 1 base and 3 bases, there was a span of 12 bases. This CDR3 is built from 15 residues. The CDR3 loop is CASSLGGPRDTEAFF. The CDR3 bases are TGTGCCAGCAGCTTAGGGGGACCCCGGGACACTGAAGCTTTCTTT.

There are a few counts of this clonotype. As DNA, the CDR3 is TGCAGTGCTAGGACGGTGGGCGCTAAGCAGTTCTTC. Translating gives CSARTVGAKQFF. The rearrangement joins TRBV20-1 to TRBJ2-1; D unresolved. This CDR3 is 12 amino acids long. Trimming shortened V by 3 bases and J by 11 bases, and 14 bases separated the two germline ends. The V gene's germline CDR1 is DFQATT and CDR2 SNEGSKA (reference sequence).

This chain uses TRBV20-1 with TRBJ2-5; 9 positions match TRBD2. Trimming at V came to 3 bases and at J to 0 bases, leaving 11 bases not matched to a gene. This CDR3 has 17 residues. From germline, CDR1 is DFQATT and CDR2 SNEGSKA (reference sequence). CDR3 region: CSARRGIAGDYQETQYF. The CDR3 DNA reads as TGCAGTGCTAGGAGGGGAATAGCGGGGGATTACCAAGAGACCCAGTACTTC.

V and J are TRBV29-1 and TRBJ2-2; 12 nucleotides agree with TRBD2. CDR1 is SQVTM and CDR2 is ANQGSEA in the germline V gene. The length of the CDR3 is 17 residues. DNA for the CDR3: TGCTGTGCTTTCGAGACTAGCGGGAGAGGAAGGACCGGGGAGCTGTTTTTT. This sequence encodes CCAFETSGRGRTGELFF.

V and J are TRBV29-1 and TRBJ1-2, with 9 bases fitting TRBD1. The CDR3 is 12 amino acids. Trimming took 7 bases from V and 3 from J; bases not matched to a gene: 3. Germline V gene data show CDR1 as SQVTM and CDR2 as ANQGSEA. CDR3 bases: TGCAGCGCCAGACAGGGGGACTATGGCTACACCTTC. Translated: CSARQGDYGYTF.

The V gene is TRBV7-3, the J gene TRBJ2-5; 8 bases fit TRBD1. The junction had 10 bases not matched to a gene; V was cut back by 5 bases and J by 5 bases. Looked up from germline, CDR1 is SGHTA and CDR2 is FQGTGA. This CDR3 comprises 15 residues. For the CDR3, the DNA is TGTGCCAGCAGCCCTTCCCGGGACAGGAGGGAGACCCAGTACTTC. It is translated as CASSPSRDRRETQYF.

The chain combines TRBV6-5 with TRBJ2-7, with TRBD1 matching over 10 bases. The CDR3 spans 15 residues. Trimming at V came to 0 bases and at J to 4 bases, leaving 3 bases not matched to a gene. The V gene's germline CDR1 is MNHEY and CDR2 SVGAGI. The CDR3 sequence: CASSYSRDRGYEQYF. The CDR3 DNA is TGTGCCAGCAGTTACTCCCGGGACAGGGGTTACGAGCAGTACTTC.